This T cell receptor (beta chain) was sequenced in a study of control samples from healthy donors and cancer patients. The CDR3 contains 12 residues. Trimming pared 5 bases from V and 10 bases from J, leaving 14 bases between. Germline CDR1 SGHAT, CDR2 FQDESV (reference sequence). Using immunoSEQ multiplex PCR, the repertoire was profiled, and TCRdb retains in-frame clones only, with some absent. This sample has hundreds of thousands of clones, with roughly 87% found just once. Sequenced input: PBMCs. V gene TRBV11-1 combines with J gene TRBJ1-2; D gene uncertain. This TCR was recovered from a woman aged 55-75 years with lung cancer. The CDR3 spells CASSPDGAAYTF. For the CDR3, the DNA is TGTGCCAGCAGCCCCGACGGCGCTGCCTACACCTTC.